The present T cell receptor beta chain was sequenced within a study of human T cells and chemical hapten exposure. Across the study: DPC 0.01% went on the upper back by patch test, with reading at 6 days. Chiefly women, the patients showed alopecia areata, totalis or universalis.

The time point is: patch test 1, 2 weeks after DPC sensitization. Stated treatment: therapeutic diphenylcyclopropenone sensitization with weekly scalp DPC. Staff drew blood before applying each patch test. In its sample, this clonotype was seen many times. CDR3 length equals 14 residues. From germline, CDR1 is MNHEY and CDR2 SVGAGI. V trimming: 4 bases; J trimming: 4 bases; junction bases outside the gene matches: 4. Individual cDNA molecules received unique molecular identifiers in the library. TCRdb processed the RACE reads anew with MiXCR; each CDR3 protein has one entry. Among under 85,000 distinct CDR3 sequences listed, about a tenth were seen once.

This sequence originates from a woman between 45 and 60 years old with alopecia areata. Some clones in this sample may be carry-over from other donors' samples. Sequencing was performed on whole blood, taken in connection with sensitization to the hapten diphenylcyclopropenone (DPC). This chain uses TRBV6-5 with TRBJ2-7; 10 positions match TRBD2. The CDR3 coding sequence is TGTGCCAGCAGTTCTAGCGGGAGAAGGTACGAGCAGTACTTC. Its translation: CASSSSGRRYEQYF.